What follows are 27 T cell receptor beta chains derived from one specimen sequenced in a study of blood T cell repertoires in COVID-19. Assay used: immunoSEQ multiplex PCR; TCRdb lists only in-frame clones, some missing. This table holds 150,000 or so clones, approximately 78% found once. Source material: peripheral blood. The source is a man older than 75 with acute or convalescent COVID-19.

The chain has TRBV5-4 and TRBJ1-2, with TRBD1 identical over 7 bases. The CDR3 runs to 15 residues. After removal of 0 bases from V and 0 bases from J, the junction contained 2 bases not matched to a gene. CDR1 is SGHNT and CDR2 is YYREEE in the germline V gene (reference sequence). The CDR3 DNA reads as TGTGCCAGCAGCTTGGAGGGGACAGCTAACTATGGCTACACCTTC. It yields the protein CASSLEGTANYGYTF.

This chain joins TRBV6-5 and TRBJ1-2; perhaps TRBD1 as D (5 bases). This CDR3 comprises 15 residues. Germline lookup yields CDR1 MNHEY and CDR2 SVGAGI. Trimming shortened V by 2 bases and J by 3 bases, and 13 bases separated the two germline ends. The CDR3 DNA follows: TGTGCCAGCAGTTACCGAAGGGGCCTTGACTATGGCTACACCTTC. As protein: CASSYRRGLDYGYTF.

The rearrangement links TRBV2 to TRBJ2-3; 8 nucleotides agree with TRBD1. Germline values: CDR1 SNHLY, CDR2 FYNNEI. This CDR3 comprises 12 residues. V shed 9 bases and J 5 bases; nucleotides not matched to a gene: 4. CDR3 nucleotide sequence: TGTGCCAGAGGACAGGGAAGAGATACGCAGTATTTT. It translates to CARGQGRDTQYF.

This chain connects TRBV7-9 to TRBJ1-4, with a tentative D call TRBD1 (5 bases). Germline V lookup: CDR1 SEHNR, CDR2 FQNEAQ (reference sequence). The CDR3 has 16 residues. V was trimmed by 4 bases and J by 6 bases, leaving 18 bases between them. The CDR3 loop is CASSSGRRTMDEKLFF. The CDR3 DNA follows: TGTGCCAGCAGCTCCGGTCGAAGGACAATGGATGAAAAACTGTTTTTT.

This clone was counted a few times. This rearrangement joins TRBV7-9 to TRBJ1-2; D remains unclear. From germline, CDR1 is SEHNR and CDR2 FQNEAQ (reference sequence). CDR3 size: 13 residues. V lost 5 bases, J lost 4 bases, and 11 bases lay in between. The CDR3 DNA sequence: TGTGCCAGCAGCGTTCTGAGCCGCTATGGCTACACCTTC. It codes for CASSVLSRYGYTF.

This chain uses TRBV6-6 with TRBJ1-6; 8 positions match TRBD1. The junction had 4 bases not matched to a gene; V was cut back by 10 bases and J by 8 bases. The germline gives CDR1 MNHNY, CDR2 SVGAGI (reference sequence). The CDR3 has 12 amino acids. CDR3 sequence reads: CATGTGDSPLHF. For the CDR3, the DNA is TGTGCCACCGGGACAGGTGATTCACCCCTCCACTTT.

This clone was counted a few times. This chain connects TRBV7-9 to TRBJ2-5; D might be TRBD2 (7 bases). This CDR3 comprises 18 residues. Trimming shortened V by 5 bases and J by 3 bases, and 25 bases separated the two germline ends. Germline V gene lookup returns CDR1 SEHNR and CDR2 FQNEAQ (reference sequence). CDR3 coding DNA: TGTGCCAGCAGCACTCGAATCCTCAACGGGGGGCACAAAGAGACCCAGTACTTC. It translates to CASSTRILNGGHKETQYF.

The V call is TRBV18, the J call TRBJ1-2, with 7 bases aligning to TRBD1. Germline V gene sequence: CDR1 KGHSH, CDR2 LQKENI. CDR3 size: 13 residues. The junction had 4 bases not matched to a gene; V was cut back by 2 bases and J by 7 bases. CDR3 DNA sequence: TGTGCCAGCTCACCAACAGGGGCTGGTGGCTACACCTTC. Translated, it gives CASSPTGAGGYTF.

CDR3 region: CASSLSGGSSDTQYF. The DNA for the CDR3 is TGCGCCAGCAGCTTATCTGGGGGGTCCTCAGATACGCAGTATTTT. The chain couples TRBV5-1 to TRBJ2-3, with a weak D call TRBD2 (6 bases). V was cut by 2 bases and J by 4 bases, with 14 bases left in between. This CDR3 spans 15 amino acids. Germline lookup yields CDR1 SGHRS and CDR2 YFSETQ. Full variable domain (outside the CDR3, taken from reference TRBV5-1 and TRBJ2-3): KAGVTQTPRYLIKTRGQQVTLSCSPISGHRSVSWYQQTPGQGLQFLFEYFSETQRNKGNFPGRFSGRQFSNSRSEMNVSTLELGDSALYLCASSLSGGSSDTQYFGPGTRLTVL.

J is TRBJ2-7 and V is TRBV7-2, with 9 bases identical to TRBD2. Germline V gene data show CDR1 as SGHTA and CDR2 as FQGNSA. The CDR3 sequence is 17 residues long. With 2 bases clipped from V and 6 bases from J, the junction kept 14 bases outside the gene matches. The CDR3 DNA reads TGTGCCAGCAGCTTACTGCGGGGGGGCCTGTCGCGGGTCGAGCAGTACTTC. Its translation is CASSLLRGGLSRVEQYF.

The chain joins TRBV24-1 to TRBJ1-3, with a weak D call TRBD1 (5 bases). Per germline, CDR1 KGHDR and CDR2 SFDVKD. The CDR3 loop spans 16 amino acids. V was trimmed by 4 bases and J by 2 bases, leaving 14 bases between them. This chain's CDR3 is CATSEKEPGTGNTIYF. The CDR3 DNA is TGTGCCACCAGTGAGAAAGAGCCAGGGACTGGAAACACCATATATTTT.

This chain uses TRBV4-1 with TRBJ1-1; 8 bases align to TRBD1. V shed 0 bases, J shed 0 bases, and the junction held 12 bases outside the gene matches. CDR3 size: 19 residues. Per the germline V gene, CDR1 is MGHRA and CDR2 is YSYEKL. The CDR3 reads CASSQDPPGQAALNTEAFF. The CDR3 bases are TGCGCCAGCAGCCAAGATCCCCCGGGACAGGCGGCCTTGAACACTGAAGCTTTCTTT.

The CDR3 spells CASSVRQGTYNQPQHF. The CDR3 DNA reads TGTGCCAGCAGTGTACGACAGGGGACCTACAATCAGCCCCAGCATTTT. The chain is built from TRBV6-2 or TRBV6-3 and TRBJ1-5, with 8 bases fitting TRBD1. Trimming at V came to 5 bases and at J to 3 bases, leaving 9 bases not matched to a gene. Germline V gene lookup returns CDR1 MNHEY and CDR2 SVGEGT. The CDR3 is 16 residues long.

Only one count was recorded for this clone. The chain employs TRBV7-9 and TRBJ1-1, with 9 bases that match TRBD1. With V trimmed by 5 bases and J by 3 bases, 4 bases remained unmatched. The CDR3 runs to 14 residues. The germline V gene has CDR1 SEHNR and CDR2 FQNEAQ (reference sequence). The CDR3 is CASSKGQGYTEAFF. CDR3 bases: TGTGCCAGCAGCAAAGGACAGGGGTACACTGAAGCTTTCTTT.

V is TRBV5-1 and J is TRBJ1-6, with TRBD1 identical over 8 bases. Losses at the gene ends were 5 bases for V and 5 bases for J; bases not matched to a gene: 6. This CDR3 spans 15 amino acids. The germline V gene has CDR1 SGHRS and CDR2 YFSETQ. CDR3 DNA: TGCGCCAGCAGAGTCGGACAGGGTAATAATTCACCCCTCCACTTT. Protein sequence: CASRVGQGNNSPLHF.

V and J are TRBV19 and TRBJ2-7; 8 nucleotides agree with TRBD1. The CDR3 is 16 residues long. Germline V lookup: CDR1 LNHDA, CDR2 SQIVND (reference sequence). Unmatched junction bases numbered 12, after V lost 8 bases and J lost 0 bases. The CDR3 loop is CASCQRTGTSSYEQYF. CDR3 coding DNA: TGTGCCAGTTGTCAAAGGACAGGGACGAGCTCCTACGAGCAGTACTTC.

Notes on this clone: Other DNA sequences in this sample translate to the same CDR3. CDR3 in amino acids: CASSEGTGSSYEQYV. The CDR3 nucleotides read TGTGCCAGCAGTGAGGGAACAGGTAGCTCCTACGAGCAGTACGTC. The chain is built from TRBV6-1 and TRBJ2-7, with D perhaps matching TRBD1 (5 bases). The CDR3 loop spans 15 amino acids. V gave up 3 bases and J gave up 0 bases, with 12 bases separating them. Germline CDR1 is MNHNS and CDR2 is SASEGT.

The chain carries TRBV5-4 and TRBJ2-1; TRBD1 matches at 9 bases. From germline, CDR1 is SGHNT and CDR2 YYREEE (reference sequence). The J segment lost 0 bases and the V segment lost 4 bases, leaving 5 bases of the junction unmatched. The length of the CDR3 is 16 residues. The CDR3 nucleotides are TGTGCCAGCAGCAAAATACAGGGGGCCTCCTACAATGAGCAGTTCTTC. This sequence encodes CASSKIQGASYNEQFF.

CDR3 DNA: TGTGCCAGTAGTAGACAGGGGGCGCGGGAAGAGACCCAGTACTTC. Translating it yields CASSRQGAREETQYF. The chain is built from TRBV19 and TRBJ2-5; 10 bases agree with TRBD1. This CDR3 comprises 15 residues. Germline V CDR1 and CDR2: LNHDA, SQIVND (reference sequence). V shed 4 bases and J 3 bases; nucleotides not matched to a gene: 5.

The chain links TRBV5-4 to TRBJ2-5, with D possibly matching TRBD1 (6 bases). The CDR3 runs 14 residues. V gave up 3 bases and J gave up 5 bases, with 14 bases separating them. CDR1 SGHNT and CDR2 YYREEE come from the germline V gene (reference sequence). The CDR3 here is CASSSGQKGETQYF. Written as DNA, the CDR3 is TGTGCCAGCAGCTCGGGACAAAAGGGGGAGACCCAGTACTTC.

The sample holds a few counts of this clone. This chain uses TRBV7-2 with TRBJ2-5; D unresolved. Trimming cost V 5 bases and J 2 bases, with 12 bases left between them. CDR1 is SGHTA and CDR2 is FQGNSA in the germline V gene. This CDR3 region has 14 residues. Here the CDR3 reads CASSPRRRQETQYF. DNA of the CDR3: TGTGCCAGCAGCCCCCGCCGCAGACAAGAGACCCAGTACTTC.

The V gene is TRBV5-1, the J gene TRBJ1-5; no firm D call. With 0 bases removed from V and 0 bases from J, the gap between germline ends came to 4 bases. Germline V lookup: CDR1 SGHRS, CDR2 YFSETQ. The CDR3 spans 14 residues. The CDR3 here is CASSLGLSNQPQHF. The CDR3 region has the DNA TGCGCCAGCAGCTTGGGTCTTAGCAATCAGCCCCAGCATTTT. Full variable domain (outside the CDR3, taken from reference TRBV5-1 and TRBJ1-5): KAGVTQTPRYLIKTRGQQVTLSCSPISGHRSVSWYQQTPGQGLQFLFEYFSETQRNKGNFPGRFSGRQFSNSRSEMNVSTLELGDSALYLCASSLGLSNQPQHFGDGTRLSIL.

This clone came up a few times. The chain employs TRBV19 and TRBJ1-5; D ambiguous. Germline CDR1 and CDR2: LNHDA and SQIVND (reference sequence). CDR3 length: 15 amino acids. The V end lost 6 bases, the J end lost 1 base, and 13 bases lay between the germline ends. The CDR3 sequence is CASREGSVSNQPQHF. The CDR3 DNA is TGTGCCAGTAGGGAGGGCAGTGTCAGCAATCAGCCCCAGCATTTT.

V gene TRBV30 combines with J gene TRBJ1-1, with a weak D call TRBD1 (5 bases). Trimming shortened V by 0 bases and J by 4 bases, and 9 bases separated the two germline ends. This CDR3 is built from 13 residues. In germline, CDR1 is GTSNPN, CDR2 SVGIG (reference sequence). CDR3 region: CAWSVQRGTEAFF. CDR3 nucleotide sequence: TGTGCCTGGAGTGTACAAAGGGGCACTGAAGCTTTCTTT.

The chain is built from TRBV4-2 and TRBJ2-2, with 8 bases identical to TRBD2. CDR1 is LGHNA and CDR2 is YNFKEQ in the germline V gene. The V gene end was trimmed by 3 bases and the J gene end by 3 bases; junction bases not matched to a gene: 12. The CDR3 extends over 18 amino acids. The CDR3 coding sequence is TGTGCCAGCAGCCAGGGGGGCTCCGCGGGGGGATACACCGGGGAGCTGTTTTTT. Protein product: CASSQGGSAGGYTGELFF.

This clone was seen more than once but under ten times. The V and J genes are TRBV3-1 (or the pseudogene TRBV3-2) and TRBJ1-2; the match to TRBD1 covers 8 bases. V lost 1 base, J lost 8 bases, and 9 bases stayed unmatched. Germline values: CDR1 LGHDT, CDR2 YNNKEL (reference sequence). This CDR3 has 15 residues. The CDR3 loop is CASSQGLGTGGGYTF. As DNA, the CDR3 is TGTGCCAGCAGCCAAGGTCTCGGGACAGGTGGGGGCTACACCTTC.

The chain is built from TRBV6-1 and TRBJ2-7; 9 nucleotides agree with TRBD1. V trimming: 2 bases; J trimming: 5 bases; junction bases outside the gene matches: 13. Per the germline V gene, CDR1 is MNHNS and CDR2 is SASEGT. This CDR3 is built from 17 residues. CDR3 DNA sequence: TGTGCCAGCAGTGAATACCCCCCGGGGACAGGGCCGAACGAGCAGTACTTC. This codes for CASSEYPPGTGPNEQYF.